This TCR beta chain was captured by sequencing in a study of cytomegalovirus exposure and HLA in healthy donors. Study in general: The same platform was used for the 120 validation repertoires and the 600 to 850 first-cohort repertoires, a later analysis reported.

Germline loops: CDR1 MNHEY, CDR2 SMNVEV (reference sequence). V was clipped by 4 bases and J by 6 bases, with 16 bases between them. The CDR3 runs 14 residues. Clones were read by immunoSEQ multiplex PCR, and TCRdb kept only the in-frame ones, dropping some. The sample lists around 60,000 clones, under 95% occurring once. Sequencing was performed on PBMCs. The chain recombines TRBV27 with TRBJ2-7; D possibly corresponds to TRBD1 (6 bases). The TCR sequence derives from a woman aged 18-29 years in good health and CMV-seronegative. CDR3 bases: TGTGCCAGCAGTTGGGCCCCGGGACAAGGCGAGCAGTACTTC. Residues: CASSWAPGQGEQYF.